The T cell receptor (beta chain) under discussion was sequenced for a study of shared clonotypes between healthy human individuals. To note about this clone: Its target is not known.

Every subset had its genomic DNA shared out evenly among several immunoSEQ plates. Method: immunoSEQ multiplex PCR; TCRdb's copy keeps in-frame clones and lacks some. The sample lists a few million clones, roughly 93% occurring once. V was clipped by 4 bases and J by 4 bases; unmatched bases: 5. CDR1 and CDR2 from the germline V gene are SGHRS and YFSETQ. This CDR3 has 16 amino acids. The study separated CD4+ cells into CD45RA+ naive and CD45RA-negative memory subsets. Study results and limitations: It was anticipated that sequencing depth would influence how many clonotypes donors shared. Few donors limited the genetic and exposure-history diversity represented.

Sequencing was done on a sample of naive CD4+ T cells from PBMCs. The subset is: CD45RA+ positively selected. V is TRBV5-1 and J is TRBJ1-4, with 12 bases that match TRBD1. The receptor's source is a man between 18 and 29 years old in good health. Some clones in this sample may be carry-over from other donors' samples. Written as DNA, the CDR3 is TGCGCCAGCAGCAAGGGACAGGGGGCCGGTAATGAAAAACTGTTTTTT. The encoded protein is CASSKGQGAGNEKLFF.